The 6 T cell receptor beta chains given below trace back to one sample, sequenced in a study of blood T cell repertoires in COVID-19. The protocol was immunoSEQ multiplex PCR, while the TCRdb copy is restricted to in-frame clones and leaves out a portion. The profile covers approximately 140,000 clones, with roughly 90% appearing a single time and more than 2% taken by the ten largest. The source material was peripheral blood. These receptors were taken from a human donor with COVID-19, enrolled during active disease. The donor label of this sample is uncertain.

V and J are TRBV5-1 and TRBJ1-1; D gene ambiguous. Germline V gene lookup returns CDR1 SGHRS and CDR2 YFSETQ. The CDR3 totals 13 residues. V lost 6 bases, J lost 7 bases, and 16 bases lay in between. The CDR3 reads CASTQAEEGEAFF. CDR3 bases: TGCGCCAGCACCCAAGCGGAGGAAGGTGAAGCTTTCTTT.

The V gene is TRBV6-5, the J gene TRBJ1-4; possibly TRBD1 for D (6 bases). The CDR3 loop spans 12 amino acids. Trimming removed 6 bases from V and 8 bases from J, with 10 bases in between. The V gene's germline CDR1 is MNHEY and CDR2 SVGAGI. CDR3 in DNA: TGTGCCAGCAGCGGAAGGGGGGAAAAACTGTTTTTT. Translating gives CASSGRGEKLFF.

V and J are TRBV6-6 and TRBJ2-1; TRBD1 agrees at 10 bases. V was pared by 0 bases and J by 12 bases, with 8 bases of the junction left unmatched. Germline V gene sequence: CDR1 MNHNY, CDR2 SVGAGI (reference sequence). The CDR3 totals 15 residues. CDR3 in amino acids: CASSYSGTGVKGQFF. Written as DNA, the CDR3 is TGTGCCAGCAGTTACTCAGGGACAGGGGTAAAAGGGCAGTTCTTC.

The chain joins TRBV7-9 to TRBJ1-1; 9 bases are a match to TRBD1. The germline V gene encodes CDR1 SEHNR and CDR2 FQNEAQ (reference sequence). After removal of 1 base from V and 3 bases from J, the junction contained 9 bases not matched to a gene. The CDR3 sequence is 17 residues long. CDR3 DNA sequence: TGTGCCAGCAGCTTAGTATGGGACAGGGTTTCGTACACTGAAGCTTTCTTT. It yields the protein CASSLVWDRVSYTEAFF.

The chain is built from TRBV3-1 (or the pseudogene TRBV3-2) and TRBJ2-1, with D unclear. Trimming cost V 6 bases and J 1 base, with 16 bases left between them. CDR3 length equals 16 residues. CDR1 is LGHDT and CDR2 is YNNKEL in the germline V gene (reference sequence). The CDR3 coding sequence is TGTGCCAGCAGTCCGACCCCTGCGAGGTCCTACAATGAGCAGTTCTTC. This encodes CASSPTPARSYNEQFF.

This clone was recorded many times. The V and J genes are TRBV25-1 and TRBJ1-2; D remains unclear. The CDR3 runs 12 residues. The ends were cut back, 4 bases at V and 3 bases at J, with 6 bases in the middle. Germline lookup yields CDR1 MGHDK and CDR2 SYGVNS. CDR3 bases: TGTGCCAGCAGTGGTACAGACTATGGCTACACCTTC. Translating gives CASSGTDYGYTF.